Below are 15 T cell receptor beta chains sequenced from a single sample in a study of T cells in Graves' hyperthyroidism and ophthalmopathy. RNA transcripts served as the template for amplifying TCR beta CDR3 regions. A first-round RT-PCR of the TCR CDR3 used the HTBI primer set. In TCRdb, the multiplex PCR reads were re-called with MiXCR into one record per CDR3 protein. The table shows roughly 240,000 distinct CDR3 sequences, with roughly a quarter occurring only once. The specimen was blood. All receptors come from a woman between 40 and 50 years old with Graves' ophthalmopathy.

This clonotype was detected ten times or more. V and J are TRBV19 and TRBJ2-7; 12 bases line up with TRBD2. There are 16 residues in the CDR3. V trimming: 6 bases; J trimming: 2 bases; junction bases outside the gene matches: 8. Per the germline V gene, CDR1 is LNHDA and CDR2 is SQIVND (reference sequence). The CDR3 DNA reads TGTGCCAGTAGCCTAGCGGGAGGGGAGTCCACCTACGAGCAGTACTTC. Protein sequence: CASSLAGGESTYEQYF.

The chain has TRBV5-1 and TRBJ2-4, with 12 nucleotides matching TRBD2. This CDR3 has 15 amino acids. Germline V gene data show CDR1 as SGHRS and CDR2 as YFSETQ. V was clipped by 4 bases and J by 8 bases; unmatched bases: 7. CDR3 amino acids: CASSPLTSGGDIQYF. The DNA of the CDR3 is TGCGCCAGCAGCCCCCTGACTAGCGGGGGAGACATTCAGTACTTC.

The chain carries TRBV12-3 or TRBV12-4 and TRBJ1-1; maybe TRBD1 (5 bases). The CDR3 spans 15 residues. V lost 6 bases, J lost 4 bases, and 18 bases lay in between. The CDR3 region is CASSPLQDASTEAFF. CDR3 in DNA: TGTGCCAGCAGCCCCCTACAGGATGCGAGCACTGAAGCTTTCTTT.

In its sample, this clonotype was seen a few times. A single base separates this from a much larger clone, so it may be a read error. This chain links TRBV5-1 with TRBJ2-7, with a weak D call TRBD2 (6 bases). Germline V gene sequence: CDR1 SGHRS, CDR2 YFSETQ. CDR3 size: 15 residues. In nucleotides, the CDR3 is TGCGTCAGCAGCTTGGGGCAGGGACTCACCTACGAGCAGTACTTC. Translated, it gives CVSSLGQGLTYEQYF.

This clonotype was counted at least ten times. The V gene is TRBV5-1, the J gene TRBJ2-2, with 8 bases fitting TRBD2. The germline gives CDR1 SGHRS, CDR2 YFSETQ. The CDR3 is 16 amino acids. Unmatched junction bases numbered 9, after V lost 3 bases and J lost 5 bases. As DNA, the CDR3 is TGCGCCAGCAGCTCTGGACTAGCCGGTTTAACCGGGGAGCTGTTTTTT. Protein sequence: CASSSGLAGLTGELFF.

This clonotype has a count of ten or more. CDR3 protein: CATSDSVETSPLHF. The CDR3 region has the DNA TGTGCCACCAGTGACTCCGTAGAGACTTCACCCCTCCACTTT. The chain has TRBV24-1 and TRBJ1-6, with D unresolved. Germline CDR1 and CDR2: KGHDR and SFDVKD. This CDR3 has 14 residues. Deletions cut 4 bases from V and 9 bases from J, with 12 bases between.

Many counts were recorded for this clonotype. The chain carries TRBV2 and TRBJ2-5; 8 bases align to TRBD2. Germline loops: CDR1 SNHLY, CDR2 FYNNEI. CDR3 length equals 14 residues. The V and J ends lost 6 bases and 5 bases, in that order; junction bases with no gene match: 8. Here the CDR3 reads CASRTAGVMETQYF. The CDR3 DNA reads TGTGCCAGCAGGACAGCGGGAGTCATGGAGACCCAGTACTTC.

This clonotype was seen a handful of times. The J gene is TRBJ1-6, the V gene TRBV3-1; maybe TRBD1 (5 bases). The V gene's germline CDR1 is LGHDT and CDR2 YNNKEL (reference sequence). Trimming pared 6 bases from V and 9 bases from J, leaving 15 bases between. The CDR3 has 14 amino acids. The chain's CDR3 is CASSFGTDGSPLHF. The CDR3 DNA reads TGTGCCAGCAGTTTCGGGACGGACGGTTCACCCCTCCACTTT.

This clonotype was seen many times. The V gene is TRBV5-1, the J gene TRBJ2-2; 7 nucleotides match TRBD2. The V gene's germline CDR1 is SGHRS and CDR2 YFSETQ. The ends lost 0 bases at V and 1 base at J; junction bases unmatched: 0. The CDR3 loop spans 15 amino acids. CDR3 residues: CASSLASGNTGELFF. CDR3 DNA: TGCGCCAGCAGCTTGGCTAGCGGGAACACCGGGGAGCTGTTTTTT. Based on the CDR3 plus reference TRBV5-1 and TRBJ2-2, the full variable domain is KAGVTQTPRYLIKTRGQQVTLSCSPISGHRSVSWYQQTPGQGLQFLFEYFSETQRNKGNFPGRFSGRQFSNSRSEMNVSTLELGDSALYLCASSLASGNTGELFFGEGSRLTVL.

In this sample, this clonotype turned up many times. This chain connects TRBV27 to TRBJ1-5; TRBD1 is a possible D gene (5 bases). From germline, CDR1 is MNHEY and CDR2 SMNVEV (reference sequence). The CDR3 covers 15 residues. Trimming cost V 6 bases and J 1 base, with 13 bases left between them. The CDR3 bases are TGTGCCAGCAGGGTGGGGGGTACGAGCAATCAGCCCCAGCATTTT. It codes for CASRVGGTSNQPQHF.

Points on this clonotype: A much larger clone is a single base away; this may be a read error. This chain joins TRBV10-3 and TRBJ1-5, with D perhaps TRBD1 (5 bases). Germline V lookup: CDR1 ENHRY, CDR2 SYGVKD. The germline V and J ends were trimmed by 5 bases and 5 bases, with 16 bases remaining between them. The CDR3 spans 15 residues. The CDR3 DNA sequence: TGTGCCATCAGTAGGCGGGACTCATCGGATCAGCCCCAGCATTTT. Its protein is CAISRRDSSDQPQHF.

This clonotype came up many times. The chain couples TRBV28 to TRBJ2-7; D remains ambiguous. With 7 bases removed from V and 2 bases from J, the gap between germline ends came to 12 bases. The germline CDR1 and CDR2 sequences are MDHEN and SYDVKM. The CDR3 contains 13 residues. In DNA form, the CDR3 reads TGTGCCAGCACAATCAGGAATACCTACGAGCAGTACTTC. It translates to CASTIRNTYEQYF.

This clonotype was picked up many times. The chain joins TRBV29-1 to TRBJ2-2; weak D call: TRBD2 (5 bases). This CDR3 has 12 amino acids. Germline V CDR1 and CDR2: SQVTM, ANQGSEA. V lost 8 bases and J 1 base, leaving 8 bases between the germline ends. CDR3 nucleotide sequence: TGCAGCATCCGGGAGAACACCGGGGAGCTGTTTTTT. It encodes CSIRENTGELFF.

This clonotype was observed many times. Written as DNA, the CDR3 is TGTGCCTCGAGGGGGACAGGATCGGAGACCCAGTACTTC. It is translated as CASRGTGSETQYF. This chain links TRBV24-1 with TRBJ2-5, with TRBD1 identical over 8 bases. The trim removed 12 bases at V and 5 bases at J, leaving 10 bases unmatched. The CDR3 extends over 13 amino acids. Per germline, CDR1 KGHDR and CDR2 SFDVKD.

In this sample, this clonotype turned up many times. A junction end diverges from the germline sequence, so it may reflect a read error. V and J are TRBV11-1 and TRBJ2-7, with 8 bases fitting TRBD2. The CDR3 has 13 amino acids. Germline V gene lookup returns CDR1 SGHAT and CDR2 FQDESV (reference sequence). The CDR3 loop reads CASSITGAGGGIF. CDR3 in DNA: TGTGCCAGCAGCATCACGGGGGCCGGCGGGGGGATCTTC. The entire variable domain, with the rest obtained from reference TRBV11-1 and TRBJ2-7, is as follows: EAEVAQSPRYKITEKSQAVAFWCDPISGHATLYWYRQILGQGPELLVQFQDESVVDDSQLPKDRFSAERLKGVDSTLKIQPAELGDSAMYLCASSITGAGGGIFGPGTRLTVT.